This entry describes one TCR beta chain. This sample was included in a study of T cell responses to AZD1222 COVID-19 vaccine. The protocol was immunoSEQ multiplex PCR, while the TCRdb copy is restricted to in-frame clones and leaves out a portion. The sample consists of 93,000 or so clones, roughly 87% of them appearing once. Looked up from germline, CDR1 is MDHEN and CDR2 is SYDVKM. Trimming removed 3 bases from V and 2 bases from J, with 14 bases in between. The CDR3 loop spans 16 amino acids. The chain employs TRBV28 and TRBJ2-1; either TRBD1 or TRBD2 may supply D (6 bases each). This sample comprised peripheral blood, obtained on day 0 of AZD1222 vaccination. The origin of this receptor is an adult in good health. The CDR3 reads CASSFEGGGPYNEQFF. CDR3 nucleotide sequence: TGTGCCAGCAGTTTCGAGGGGGGCGGGCCCTACAATGAGCAGTTCTTC.